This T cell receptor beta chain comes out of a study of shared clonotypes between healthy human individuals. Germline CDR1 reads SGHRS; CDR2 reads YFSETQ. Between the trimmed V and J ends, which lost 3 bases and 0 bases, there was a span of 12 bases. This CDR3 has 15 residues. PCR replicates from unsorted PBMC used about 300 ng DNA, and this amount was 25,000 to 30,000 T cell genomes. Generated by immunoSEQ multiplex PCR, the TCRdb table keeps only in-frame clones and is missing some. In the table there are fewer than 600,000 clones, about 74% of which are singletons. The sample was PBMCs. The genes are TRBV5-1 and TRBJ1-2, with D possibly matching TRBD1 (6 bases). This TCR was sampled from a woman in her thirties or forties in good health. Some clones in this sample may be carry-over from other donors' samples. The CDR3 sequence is CASSWGGQANYGYTF. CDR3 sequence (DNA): TGCGCCAGCAGCTGGGGGGGACAAGCTAACTATGGCTACACCTTC.